Reported below is one TCR beta chain. Its target is unknown. The method was immunoSEQ multiplex PCR; TCRdb's version includes in-frame clones alone and lacks a portion of them. The sample has 95,000 to 120,000 clones, about 70% seen once. Looked up from germline, CDR1 is MNHEY and CDR2 is SVGAGI. This CDR3 has 12 amino acids. V dropped 6 bases and J dropped 7 bases, with 12 bases sitting between them. The data belong to a study of shared clonotypes between healthy human individuals. Points from the study as a whole: Clonotypes that were shared across a few donors made up approximately 5% of naive CD4 clonotypes.

V and J are TRBV6-5 and TRBJ1-1; possibly TRBD1 for D (5 bases). This receptor was obtained from a woman in her 30s in good health. Sequencing used memory CD8+ T cells sorted from blood. The subset was: CD45RO+ cells pooled with CCR7-negative TemRA cells. Written as DNA, the CDR3 is TGTGCCAGCAGCCCAGGGTTGGGTGAAGCTTTCTTT. Translated: CASSPGLGEAFF.